This record covers a single TCR beta chain. What this receptor recognizes is not known. Per-nucleotide qualities are absent, and no much larger clonotype sits a single base away. Only healthy Caucasian donors were included. Three pairs of female monozygotic twins, all aged about 18 to 30 years, made up the twin cohort. Peripheral blood mononuclear cells were the source from which RNA for the TCR libraries was isolated. From V the trimming removes 6 bases and from J it removes 2 bases, while the gene matches leave 9 bases of the junction unaccounted for. There are 17 amino acids in the CDR3, from cysteine to phenylalanine inclusive. Only CDR3 DNA is held: 51 bases, read in frame from base 1. The source of the sample is a study of identical twins (dated by TCRdb to the mid-2010s). Concerning the study at large: The study deep-sequenced TCR alpha and beta repertoires from monozygotic twins, unrelated adults of various ages and cord blood to test whether fetal clonotypes persist. To rule out contamination, the twin experiments were replicated at different times with different library preparation protocols. General study outcomes and caveats: Out-of-frame TCR alpha sharing in monozygotic twins was systematically underestimated by recombination models, whereas sharing between unrelated individuals was in agreement with the recombination models. Abundant cord blood beta clonotypes carried fewer insertions; young adult naive repertoires showed a weaker similar trend, while memory repertoires showed none. Invariant T cells such as MAIT and iNKT could partly confound zero-insertion analyses, though diverse VJ usage argued against this for most clonotypes. In beta out-of-frame sequences, excess twin sharing was weaker, because having fewer shared sequences lowered the signal-to-noise ratio. Out-of-frame TCR alpha sequences shared between twins showed an excess of low generation-probability sequences compared with coincidental sharing between unrelated individuals. Because the same donors could not be followed over many years, conclusions were based on cross-sectional statistical analysis.

Libraries were made using 5' RACE. The instrument was an Illumina HiSeq 2000. Template switching added a universal primer binding site, and the final cDNA carried a unique molecular identifier that allowed TCR cDNA molecules to be counted accurately. Specific primers in the conserved constant-segment region were used to synthesize first-strand cDNA for TCR alpha and beta chains. To control for contamination, every cDNA library carried two barcodes: a SMART-Mk sample barcode plus Illumina barcodes. TruSeq adapter sequences along with Illumina sample barcodes were introduced in two successive PCR steps. TCR alpha and beta cDNA libraries were sequenced on the Illumina HiSeq platform with custom primers. The authors' analysis ran thus. Raw reads were processed with MiGEC to extract unique molecular identifiers, and MiXCR was used to determine CDR3 positions. For each individual, recombination models were inferred using an EM algorithm with the repgenHMM and IGoR tools. Shared clonotype analysis was performed with the tcR package in R, normalizing sharing by the product of cloneset sizes. To study raw recombination without the effects of thymic and clonal selection, out-of-frame nonproductive sequences were analyzed. In TCRdb, the public reads were trimmed at Q25 with fastp and aligned with MiXCR, with productive beta chains retained. Each entry is one CDR3 protein sequence, shown with its most common DNA and genes. The V and J calls were determined by TCRdb, not by the authors. The sample table holds roughly 630,000 distinct CDR3 sequences, of which 7% to 7.5% were seen once. The ten biggest clones cover over 1.5% of the sample.

The sample also formed part of further work on yellow fever vaccine responses in identical twins. Drawing on the second study: According to the authors, in identical twins the way T cells responded to vaccination appeared partly convergent and partly personalized. In the study, vaccine-responding T cell clones were precisely tracked in identical twins.

The receptor chain draws on TRBV12-3 or TRBV12-4 and TRBJ2-5; TRBD2 agrees with 13 junctional bases. The receptor comes from a woman younger than 30 in good health. The sequenced sample was PBMCs. The CDR3 protein: CASRQGLLAGGQETQYF. The sequenced DNA is TGTGCCAGCAGGCAGGGTCTACTAGCGGGAGGGCAAGAGACCCAGTACTTC.